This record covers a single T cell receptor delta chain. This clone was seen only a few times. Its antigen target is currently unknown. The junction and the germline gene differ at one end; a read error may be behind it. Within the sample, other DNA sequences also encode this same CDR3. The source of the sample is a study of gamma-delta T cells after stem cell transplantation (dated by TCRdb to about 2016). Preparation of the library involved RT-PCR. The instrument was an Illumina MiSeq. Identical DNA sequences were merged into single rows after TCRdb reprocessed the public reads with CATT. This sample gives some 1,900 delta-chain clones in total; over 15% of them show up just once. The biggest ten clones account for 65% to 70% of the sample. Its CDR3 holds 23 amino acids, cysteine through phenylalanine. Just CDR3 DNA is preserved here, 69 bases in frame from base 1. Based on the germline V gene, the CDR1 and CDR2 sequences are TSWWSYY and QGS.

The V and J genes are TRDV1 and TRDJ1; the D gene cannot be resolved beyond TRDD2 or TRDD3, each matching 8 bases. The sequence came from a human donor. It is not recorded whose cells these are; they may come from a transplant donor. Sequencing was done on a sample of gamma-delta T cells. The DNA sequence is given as TGTGCTCTTGGGGCCGTCCCGGCCTTCCTAATGTTGTACTGGGGGCCTCACACCGATAAACTTATCTTT. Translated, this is CALGAVPAFLMLYWGPHTDKLIF.